The 20 T cell receptor beta chains below were found in one sample sequenced in a study of blood T cell repertoires in COVID-19 (TCRdb year 2020). Preparation of the library involved the immunoSEQ multiplex PCR assay. The table comes from immuneACCESS by way of TCRdb, which keeps in-frame sequences with V and J called. Part of the clones is missing from these tables; in studies checked, under half for an unresolved V gene and the rest for unknown reasons. Recorded for this sample are 300,000 to 400,000 clones; around 86% of them occurred a single time. The ten largest clones capture about 6% of the sample. Specimen: peripheral blood. The receptors here all came from a woman in her 50s with COVID-19, enrolled during active disease.

V usage is TRBV4-1 and J usage is TRBJ2-1, with 11 bases fitting TRBD2. The trim removed 1 base at V and 7 bases at J, leaving 6 bases unmatched. Germline CDR1 and CDR2: MGHRA and YSYEKL. The CDR3 is 16 residues long. The CDR3 DNA follows: TGCGCCAGCAGCCAAGCCGGGACTAGCGGTTGGAATGAGCAGTTCTTC. Its protein is CASSQAGTSGWNEQFF.

The CDR3 DNA is TGCGCCAGCAGCCAAGAGGTGGTAGATAGCTATGGCTACACCTTC. Translated: CASSQEVVDSYGYTF. The chain is built from TRBV4-3 and TRBJ1-2; the D is unclear. CDR1 LGHNA and CDR2 YSLEER come from the germline V gene. The CDR3 runs 15 residues. The V gene lost 0 bases and the J gene lost 4 bases, with 12 bases spanning the gap.

This CDR3 is CASSPRQGVGNTEAFF. CDR3 sequence (DNA): TGTGCCAGCTCACCCAGACAGGGAGTGGGGAACACTGAAGCTTTCTTT. The rearrangement links TRBV18 to TRBJ1-1; 7 bases align to TRBD1. In germline, CDR1 is KGHSH, CDR2 LQKENI. After removal of 3 bases from V and 1 base from J, the junction contained 8 bases not matched to a gene. This CDR3 contains 16 residues.

CDR3 coding DNA: TGTGCCAGCAGCCAGAACCCCGGGACAGGGGTCTACGAGCAGTACTTC. Translated: CASSQNPGTGVYEQYF. The chain uses TRBV7-2 and TRBJ2-7; 10 positions agree with TRBD1. Germline V gives CDR1 SGHTA, CDR2 FQGNSA. This CDR3 spans 16 amino acids. V was clipped by 5 bases and J by 3 bases; unmatched bases: 10. The full variable domain, in which reference TRBV7-2 and TRBJ2-7 provide the parts outside the CDR3, is GAGVSQSPSNKVTEKGKDVELRCDPISGHTALYWYRQSLGQGLEFLIYFQGNSAPDKSGLPSDRFSAERTGGSVSTLTIQRTQQEDSAVYLCASSQNPGTGVYEQYFGPGTRLTVT.

The chain combines TRBV24-1 with TRBJ2-1, with 9 bases lining up with TRBD2. Trimming cost V 3 bases and J 10 bases; bases outside gene matches: 12. Per the germline V gene, CDR1 is KGHDR and CDR2 is SFDVKD. The CDR3 loop spans 16 amino acids. The CDR3 reads CATSDPYEHLAGEQFF. CDR3 nucleotide sequence: TGTGCCACCAGTGATCCATATGAACACCTAGCGGGAGAGCAGTTCTTC.

This chain uses TRBV5-1 with TRBJ2-7; TRBD1 matches at 8 bases. The length of the CDR3 is 15 residues. Germline CDR1 and CDR2: SGHRS and YFSETQ. V was clipped by 0 bases and J by 5 bases; unmatched bases: 7. CDR3 DNA: TGCGCCAGCAGCTTGGCGGGACAGGAAAGTAACGAGCAGTACTTC. This gives the protein CASSLAGQESNEQYF.

The chain carries TRBV4-1 and TRBJ2-1, with TRBD2 identical over 14 bases. This CDR3 has 17 residues. Unmatched junction bases numbered 4, after V lost 3 bases and J lost 3 bases. CDR1 is MGHRA and CDR2 is YSYEKL in the germline V gene. CDR3 coding DNA: TGCGCCAGCAGCCACCCGGGGACTAGCGGGGGCTACAATGAGCAGTTCTTC. Translated, it gives CASSHPGTSGGYNEQFF.

The CDR3 loop reads CASSKDRADTEAFF. For the CDR3, the DNA is TGTGCCAGCAGCAAAGACAGGGCGGACACTGAAGCTTTCTTT. The chain joins TRBV21-1 to TRBJ1-1; TRBD1 was called by the table and not checked on the DNA. TRBV21-1 is assigned pseudogene status. The CDR3 length is 14 residues.

This chain connects TRBV5-1 to TRBJ1-6, with a weak D call TRBD1 (5 bases). Germline CDR1 SGHRS, CDR2 YFSETQ. The CDR3 covers 15 residues. V lost 1 base to trimming and J lost 9 bases, with 14 bases between them. The CDR3 DNA reads TGCGCCAGCAGCTTGATGCAGGGAGGACCTTCACCCCTCCACTTT. Translation gives CASSLMQGGPSPLHF.

The gene calls are TRBV4-2 and TRBJ1-1; D is uncertain. Trimming stripped 2 bases from V and 0 bases from J, with 10 bases between. The V gene's germline CDR1 is LGHNA and CDR2 YNFKEQ. This CDR3 has 15 amino acids. The CDR3 DNA reads TGTGCCAGCAGCCAACAGAAATCGATGAACACTGAAGCTTTCTTT. Encoded protein: CASSQQKSMNTEAFF.

V gene TRBV6-2 or TRBV6-3 combines with J gene TRBJ2-4, with TRBD2 identical over 11 bases. Germline V gene data show CDR1 as MNHEY and CDR2 as SVGEGT. The trim removed 1 base at V and 2 bases at J, leaving 13 bases unmatched. The CDR3 covers 20 residues. The CDR3 reads CASSYLPPTSGTFTKNIQYF. The DNA of the CDR3 is TGTGCCAGCAGTTACTTGCCCCCGACTAGCGGGACGTTCACCAAAAACATTCAGTACTTC.

The chain has TRBV7-9 and TRBJ2-2; D ambiguous. CDR1 SEHNR and CDR2 FQNEAQ come from the germline V gene (reference sequence). The CDR3 runs to 16 residues. V lost 4 bases and J lost 1, with 13 bases in between. The DNA of the CDR3 is TGTGCCAGCAGCTACCGGTCAGGCCTGAACACCGGGGAGCTGTTTTTT. Its translation is CASSYRSGLNTGELFF.

This clone has a handful of counts. The rearrangement uses TRBV30 and TRBJ2-7; D perhaps matches TRBD1 (7 bases). V shed 0 bases and J shed 3 bases, with 12 bases lying between them. CDR1 and CDR2 from the germline V gene are GTSNPN and SVGIG (reference sequence). CDR3 length: 14 amino acids. CDR3: CAWSVRRDSYEQYF. CDR3 DNA: TGTGCCTGGAGTGTAAGGCGGGACAGCTACGAGCAGTACTTC. The complete variable domain, with remaining parts taken from reference TRBV30 and TRBJ2-7, reads SQTIHQWPATLVQPVGSPLSLECTVEGTSNPNLYWYRQAAGRGLQLLFYSVGIGQISSEVPQNLSASRPQDRQFILSSKKLLLSDSGFYLCAWSVRRDSYEQYFGPGTRLTVT.

The V and J genes are TRBV5-1 and TRBJ1-1; D is unclear. Trimming took 1 base from V and 1 from J, leaving 8 bases between them. The CDR3 runs 14 residues. Germline CDR1 is SGHRS and CDR2 is YFSETQ. The CDR3 sequence: CASSLLAENTEAFF. In DNA form, the CDR3 reads TGCGCCAGCAGCTTGTTAGCGGAGAACACTGAAGCTTTCTTT.

The CDR3 loop reads CASSVAGTDGQFF. CDR3 bases: TGTGCCAGCAGCGTAGCAGGGACAGACGGGCAGTTCTTC. V and J are TRBV9 and TRBJ2-1, with 7 bases aligning to TRBD1. The CDR3 is made up of 13 amino acids. Germline V CDR1 and CDR2: SGDLS, YYNGEE. After removal of 0 bases from V and 12 bases from J, the junction contained 6 bases not matched to a gene.

V usage is TRBV6-2 or TRBV6-3 and J usage is TRBJ2-7; D perhaps matches TRBD2 (6 bases). This CDR3 has 14 residues. V lost 2 bases to trimming and J lost 2 bases, with 10 bases between them. The germline V gene encodes CDR1 MNHEY and CDR2 SVGEGT. Written as DNA, the CDR3 is TGTGCCAGCAGTTACCGGACGGGAGCCTACGAGCAGTACTTC. Translation gives CASSYRTGAYEQYF.

The chain uses TRBV29-1 and TRBJ2-6; tentative D call: TRBD1 (5 bases). Trimming removed 6 bases from V and 2 bases from J, with 11 bases in between. The CDR3 consists of 14 residues. CDR1 is SQVTM, CDR2 ANQGSEA, per germline. Here the CDR3 DNA reads TGCAGCGTGAAACAGGTTACTGGGGCCAACGTCCTGACTTTC. This sequence encodes CSVKQVTGANVLTF.

This chain joins TRBV6-6 and TRBJ2-2; D is undetermined. V was cut by 4 bases and J by 4 bases, with 13 bases left in between. The CDR3 contains 15 residues. Germline-derived CDR1 and CDR2 are MNHNY and SVGAGI (reference sequence). The CDR3 nucleotides are TGTGCCAGCAGTTTACGACGGAGTGGCACCGGGGAGCTGTTTTTT. Its protein is CASSLRRSGTGELFF.

This chain joins TRBV5-4 and TRBJ2-5; 16 bases are a match to TRBD2. The junction had 7 bases not matched to a gene; V was cut back by 4 bases and J by 4 bases. The CDR3 extends over 17 amino acids. In germline, CDR1 is SGHNT, CDR2 YYREEE (reference sequence). The CDR3 spells CASSEGLAGGGGETQYF. The CDR3 DNA reads as TGTGCCAGCAGCGAGGGACTAGCGGGAGGGGGAGGAGAGACCCAGTACTTC.

This clone was seen once. This sequence joins TRBV6-5 and TRBJ1-5, with 8 bases fitting TRBD1. The V and J ends lost 8 bases and 7 bases, in that order; junction bases with no gene match: 4. The germline V gene encodes CDR1 MNHEY and CDR2 SVGAGI. The CDR3 sequence is 12 residues long. This CDR3 is CASAGQGQPQHF. Written as DNA, the CDR3 is TGTGCCAGCGCCGGACAGGGCCAGCCCCAGCATTTT.